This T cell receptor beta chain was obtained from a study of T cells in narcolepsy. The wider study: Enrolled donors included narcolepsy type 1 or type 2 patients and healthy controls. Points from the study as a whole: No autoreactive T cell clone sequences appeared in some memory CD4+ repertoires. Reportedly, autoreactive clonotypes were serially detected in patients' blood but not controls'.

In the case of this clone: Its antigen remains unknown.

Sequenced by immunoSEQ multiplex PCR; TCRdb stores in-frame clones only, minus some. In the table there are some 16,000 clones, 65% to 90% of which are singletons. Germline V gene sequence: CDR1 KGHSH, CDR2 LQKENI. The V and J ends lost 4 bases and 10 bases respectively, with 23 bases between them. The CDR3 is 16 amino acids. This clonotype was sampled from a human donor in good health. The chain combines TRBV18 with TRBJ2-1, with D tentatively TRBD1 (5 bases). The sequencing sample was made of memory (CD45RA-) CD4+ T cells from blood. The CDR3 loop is CASSHIRVFGASEQFF. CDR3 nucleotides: TGTGCCAGCTCACACATCAGGGTTTTCGGAGCGTCCGAGCAGTTCTTC.